Listed here are 8 T cell receptor beta chains from one sample, sequenced in a study of T cell responses to AZD1222 COVID-19 vaccine. The method was immunoSEQ multiplex PCR; TCRdb's version includes in-frame clones alone and lacks a portion of them. This sample has 130,000 or so clones; 89% occur once, and the top ten carry approximately 8.8%. Here the sequenced sample was peripheral blood, taken 28 days after the second AZD1222 dose. These receptors came from an adult who received the AZD1222 COVID-19 vaccine.

The chain employs TRBV9 and TRBJ1-6; D call uncertain. The germline V and J ends were trimmed by 4 bases and 9 bases, with 20 bases remaining between them. This CDR3 contains 16 residues. The germline V gene has CDR1 SGDLS and CDR2 YYNGEE. In DNA, the CDR3 is TGTGCCAGCAGCCCCCAGGCTGGGGTTCCCGCTTCACCCCTCCACTTT. Amino acid sequence: CASSPQAGVPASPLHF.

The chain joins TRBV6-2 or TRBV6-3 to TRBJ1-5, with 7 nucleotides matching TRBD1. The CDR3 totals 12 residues. Per the germline V gene, CDR1 is MNHEY and CDR2 is SVGEGT. After removal of 5 bases from V and 5 bases from J, the junction contained 0 bases not matched to a gene. In DNA form, the CDR3 reads TGTGCCAGCAGTACAGGGGATCAGCCCCAGCATTTT. This translates into CASSTGDQPQHF.

The rearrangement links TRBV30 to TRBJ2-5; tentatively, D is TRBD2 (6 bases). V gave up 8 bases and J gave up 7 bases, with 14 bases separating them. This CDR3 comprises 11 residues. Looked up from germline, CDR1 is GTSNPN and CDR2 is SVGIG (reference sequence). This chain's CDR3 is CARGFTGTQYF. The DNA of the CDR3 is TGTGCCCGGGGGTTCACGGGGACCCAGTACTTC.

The genes are TRBV7-2 and TRBJ1-3, with D possibly TRBD1 on 5 matching bases. V dropped 5 bases and J dropped 8 bases, with 16 bases sitting between them. This CDR3 has 14 amino acids. Germline values: CDR1 SGHTA, CDR2 FQGNSA. CDR3 DNA: TGTGCCAGCAGCCCTCCACTGGGGGGTTACACCATATATTTT. Encoded protein: CASSPPLGGYTIYF.

By share of the sample, this clone is medium-sized. The chain has TRBV19 and TRBJ1-5; D unclear. Germline V gives CDR1 LNHDA, CDR2 SQIVND (reference sequence). The ends were cut back, 1 base at V and 2 bases at J, with 15 bases in the middle. The CDR3 is made up of 17 amino acids. DNA for the CDR3: TGTGCCAGTAGTATAGGCCCGGGCCCCCGTGGCAATCAGCCCCAGCATTTT. Amino acids: CASSIGPGPRGNQPQHF.

The chain couples TRBV3-1 (or the pseudogene TRBV3-2) to TRBJ1-1; TRBD1 agrees at 9 bases. Germline assignment: CDR1 LGHDT and CDR2 YNNKEL (reference sequence). The trim removed 4 bases at V and 0 bases at J, leaving 6 bases unmatched. This CDR3 comprises 16 residues. CDR3 residues: CASSLRTGALNTEAFF. The CDR3, as DNA: TGTGCCAGCAGCCTCCGGACAGGGGCTTTGAACACTGAAGCTTTCTTT.

The chain couples TRBV27 to TRBJ2-3; D unclear. The CDR3 consists of 12 residues. The germline V gene has CDR1 MNHEY and CDR2 SMNVEV (reference sequence). With 2 bases removed from V and 8 bases from J, the gap between germline ends came to 8 bases. CDR3 nucleotides: TGTGCCAGCAGTTTAGGACCGGGTACGCAGTATTTT. Translating it yields CASSLGPGTQYF.

This clone was seen a handful of times. This chain links TRBV27 with TRBJ2-7; no reliable D call. Germline V gene lookup returns CDR1 MNHEY and CDR2 SMNVEV (reference sequence). V dropped 5 bases and J dropped 3 bases, with 5 bases sitting between them. This CDR3 region has 11 residues. Here the CDR3 reads CASSKDYEQYF. The CDR3 DNA sequence: TGTGCCAGCAGTAAAGACTACGAGCAGTACTTC.